Given below is one TCR beta chain in context. This CDR3 has 14 residues. Germline assignment: CDR1 LNHDA and CDR2 SQIVND (reference sequence). Trimming took 5 bases from V and 1 from J; bases not matched to a gene: 4. These data are taken from a study of blood T cell repertoires in COVID-19. Study overall: PBMCs, B-cell-depleted T cells, or T cells were the source of the cDNA or gDNA that made up the material.

TCRdb's copy holds only in-frame clones and misses some; the assay was immunoSEQ multiplex PCR. This table holds about 45,000 clones, about 80% found once. The chain recombines TRBV19 with TRBJ2-7; the match to TRBD1 covers 8 bases. The source is a human donor in a cohort sampled during active COVID-19. What was sequenced was peripheral blood. The CDR3 DNA sequence: TGTGCCAGTAGTTTCGACAGGGGTTCCTACGAGCAGTACTTC. This sequence encodes CASSFDRGSYEQYF.